This T cell receptor beta chain was identified during a study of control samples from healthy donors and cancer patients (dated by TCRdb to the early 2020s). The library was prepared using the immunoSEQ multiplex PCR assay. TCRdb's version of the immuneACCESS table is confined to in-frame rearrangements and falls short of the full clone set. An unresolved V gene accounts for under half of the shortfall where checked; the remainder is of unknown origin. For this sample there are roughly 120,000 clones; 70% to 90% appear just once. More than 2.5% of the sample belongs to the ten largest clones. The CDR3 starts with the cysteine, ends with the phenylalanine, and has 14 residues. The sequence is cut down to CDR3 DNA, 42 bases in frame from base 1. V drops 9 bases and J drops 2 bases, leaving 14 bases in between. From the germline V gene, CDR1 is SGHTS and CDR2 is YDEGEE. For this clone: Its specific antigen is unknown. No clone much larger than this one lies a single base away; base qualities are absent.

This sequence was found in a man aged 50-59 years in good health. The receptor chain draws on TRBV5-8 and TRBJ2-2; perhaps TRBD2 is the D gene, with 5 bases matching. Sequencing was performed on blood. The CDR3 has the sequence CATLIGINTGELFF. At the DNA level, the sequence is TGTGCCACCCTAATCGGGATAAACACCGGGGAGCTGTTTTTT.